This TCR beta chain was captured by sequencing in a study of blood T cell repertoires in COVID-19. Germline assignment: CDR1 SSHAT and CDR2 FNYEAQ (reference sequence). The CDR3 extends over 13 amino acids. Study processing details: How many nucleated cells were present was estimated from reference gene primer amplification. The assay was immunoSEQ multiplex PCR, and TCRdb's table has in-frame clones only and misses some. From that table come the V and J calls and clone size; the DNA was used to work out D and trimming. The sample yields about 49,000 clones, roughly 70% seen once. Details on this clone: One junction end does not reproduce the germline sequence, and a read error may be involved.

This sequence originates from a woman aged 65 to 85 with acute or convalescent COVID-19. Material: peripheral blood. The V gene is TRBV7-7, the J gene TRBJ2-1; D uncertain. The CDR3 spells CASSLQASDEQFF. CDR3 sequence (DNA): TGTGCTAGCAGCTTACAAGCCTCCGATGAGCAGTTCTTC.